A selection of T cell receptor beta chains follows, all from one sample in a study of radiation and T cells in renal cell carcinoma. The protocol was immunoSEQ multiplex PCR, while the TCRdb copy is restricted to in-frame clones and leaves out a portion. The sample records approximately 92,000 clones, around 85% being singletons. Material: blood, obtained from a patient whose treatment included radiotherapy and nephrectomy. Receptor source: a man aged 50-60 years with renal cell carcinoma. The CDR3 runs from the conserved cysteine through the conserved F or W. The D gene is left open where the match is weak. Some rows have no size entry. The others give once, few or many, or a class for an expanded clone.

NA | TRBJ2-6 | TRBV6-1 | NA | TGTGCCAGCAGTGCAACGTCAGGGGGACTTTTGGGTGCCAACGTCCTGACTTTC | CASSATSGGLLGANVLTF
NA | TRBJ2-3 | TRBV6-1 | NA | TGTGCCAGCAGTGCGCAGGGCAATACGCAGTATTTT | CASSAQGNTQYF
NA | TRBJ2-1 | TRBV7-9 | many | TGTGCCAGCAGCAAACAAGGGTACAATGAGCAGTTCTTC | CASSKQGYNEQFF
NA | TRBJ2-3 | TRBV10-3 | NA | TGTGCCATCAGTGAGAGGCAGAGCACAGATACGCAGTATTTT | CAISERQSTDTQYF
NA | TRBJ2-3 | TRBV5-6 | NA | TGTGCCAGCAGCGTCGGACGGGTGGATACGCAGTATTTT | CASSVGRVDTQYF
NA | TRBJ2-3 | TRBV10-1 | NA | TGCGCCAGCAGTGATACCGGGAGTGGCACAGATACGCAGTATTTT | CASSDTGSGTDTQYF
TRBD1 | TRBJ1-3 | TRBV2 | few | TGTGCCAGCAGTACAGGGGGACATTCTGGAAACACCATATATTTT | CASSTGGHSGNTIYF
NA | TRBJ1-5 | TRBV27 | NA | TGTGCCAGCCGCGGTTATAGCAATCAGCCCCAGCATTTT | CASRGYSNQPQHF
NA | TRBJ2-7 | TRBV7-8 | NA | TGTGCCAGCAAAGTAGGCCCTACTGCCTACGAGCAGTACTTC | CASKVGPTAYEQYF
NA | TRBJ2-3 | TRBV20-1 | NA | TGCAGTGCCCAGTTAACAGATACGCAGTATTTT | CSAQLTDTQYF
TRBD2 | TRBJ2-1 | TRBV4-1 | NA | TGCGCCAGCAGCCAAGATAGGCTAGCGGGGGGGCCTGGCTCCTACAATGAGCAGTTCTTC | CASSQDRLAGGPGSYNEQFF
TRBD1 | TRBJ2-4 | TRBV19 | NA | TGTGCCAGTAGTATCCCCGACAGGGTGAAAAACATTCAGTACTTC | CASSIPDRVKNIQYF
TRBD1 | TRBJ1-5 | TRBV14 | NA | TGTGCCAGCAGACTCACCGTCCGGGACAGGGGCTTAGGGGGCAATCAGCCCCAGCATTTT | CASRLTVRDRGLGGNQPQHF
NA | TRBJ2-2 | TRBV30 | NA | TGTGCCTGGGCAGGGTATTTGGAGACCGGGGAGCTGTTTTTT | CAWAGYLETGELFF
NA | TRBJ2-7 | TRBV19 | NA | TGTGCCAGTAGTCTCGAGGGTCTGGGGGCCCACGAGCAGTACTTC | CASSLEGLGAHEQYF
NA | TRBJ2-3 | TRBV5-1 | NA | TGCGCCAGCAGCTTCGACACCAGCACAGATACGCAGTATTTT | CASSFDTSTDTQYF